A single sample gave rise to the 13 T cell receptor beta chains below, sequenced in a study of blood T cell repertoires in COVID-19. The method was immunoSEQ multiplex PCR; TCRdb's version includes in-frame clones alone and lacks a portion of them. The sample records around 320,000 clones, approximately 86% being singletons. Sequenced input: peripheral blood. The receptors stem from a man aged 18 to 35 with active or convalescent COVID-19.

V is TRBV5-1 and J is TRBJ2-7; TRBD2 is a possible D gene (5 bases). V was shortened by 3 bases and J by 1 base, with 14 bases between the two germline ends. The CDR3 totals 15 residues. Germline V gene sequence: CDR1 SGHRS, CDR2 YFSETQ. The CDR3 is CASSSGFDLSYEQYF. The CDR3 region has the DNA TGCGCCAGCAGCTCGGGGTTTGACCTGTCCTACGAGCAGTACTTC.

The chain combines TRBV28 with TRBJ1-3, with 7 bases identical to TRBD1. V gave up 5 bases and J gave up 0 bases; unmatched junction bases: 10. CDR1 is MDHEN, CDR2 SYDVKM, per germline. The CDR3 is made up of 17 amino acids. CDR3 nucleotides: TGTGCCAGCAGTCTCACTGCAGGGGGAAACTCTGGAAACACCATATATTTT. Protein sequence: CASSLTAGGNSGNTIYF.

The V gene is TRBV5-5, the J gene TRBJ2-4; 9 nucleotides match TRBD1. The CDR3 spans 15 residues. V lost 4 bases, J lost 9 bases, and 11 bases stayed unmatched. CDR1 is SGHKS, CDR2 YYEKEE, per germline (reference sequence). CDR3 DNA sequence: TGTGCCAGCAGCCCAAATACCGGGACAGGGATCATTCAGTACTTC. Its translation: CASSPNTGTGIIQYF.

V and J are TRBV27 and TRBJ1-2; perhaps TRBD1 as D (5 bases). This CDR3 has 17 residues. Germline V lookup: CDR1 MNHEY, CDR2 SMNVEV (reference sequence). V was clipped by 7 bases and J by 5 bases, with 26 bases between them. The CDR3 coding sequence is TGTGCCAGCAATTCCGGGGGGGTGGGGAAGAGCCCTTATGGCTACACCTTC. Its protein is CASNSGGVGKSPYGYTF.

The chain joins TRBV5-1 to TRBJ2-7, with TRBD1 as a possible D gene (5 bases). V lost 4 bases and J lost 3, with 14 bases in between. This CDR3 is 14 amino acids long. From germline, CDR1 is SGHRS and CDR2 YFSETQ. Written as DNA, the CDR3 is TGCGCCAGCAGCCCCTCCAGGGTTTTCTACGAGCAGTACTTC. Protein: CASSPSRVFYEQYF.

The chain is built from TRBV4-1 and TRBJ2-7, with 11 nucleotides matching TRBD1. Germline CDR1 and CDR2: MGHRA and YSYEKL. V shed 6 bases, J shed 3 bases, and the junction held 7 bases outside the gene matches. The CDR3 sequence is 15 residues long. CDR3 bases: TGCGCCAGCAGTCCCGGACAGGGGGCTTACTACGAGCAGTACTTC. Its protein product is CASSPGQGAYYEQYF.

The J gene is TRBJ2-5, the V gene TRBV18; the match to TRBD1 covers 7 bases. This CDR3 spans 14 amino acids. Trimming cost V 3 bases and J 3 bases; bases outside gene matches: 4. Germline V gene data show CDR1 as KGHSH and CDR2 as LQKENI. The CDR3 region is CASSPGQLKETQYF. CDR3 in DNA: TGTGCCAGCTCACCGGGACAGCTAAAAGAGACCCAGTACTTC.

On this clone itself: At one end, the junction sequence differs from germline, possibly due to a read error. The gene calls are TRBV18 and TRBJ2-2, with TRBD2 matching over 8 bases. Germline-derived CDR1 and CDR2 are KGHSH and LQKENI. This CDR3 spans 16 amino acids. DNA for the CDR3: TGTGCCAGCACACCTCCCGGGACTAGGAGTACCGGGGAGCTGTTTTTT. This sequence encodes CASTPPGTRSTGELFF.

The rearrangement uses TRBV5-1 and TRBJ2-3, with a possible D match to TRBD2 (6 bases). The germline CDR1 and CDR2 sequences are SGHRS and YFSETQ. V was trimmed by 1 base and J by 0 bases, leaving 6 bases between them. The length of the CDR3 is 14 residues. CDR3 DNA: TGCGCCAGCAGCTTGCTAGCGAGCACAGATACGCAGTATTTT. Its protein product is CASSLLASTDTQYF.

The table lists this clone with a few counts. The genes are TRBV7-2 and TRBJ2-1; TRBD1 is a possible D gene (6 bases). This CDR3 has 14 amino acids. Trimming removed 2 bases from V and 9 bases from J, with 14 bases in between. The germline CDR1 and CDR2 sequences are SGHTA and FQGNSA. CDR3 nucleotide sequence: TGTGCCAGCAGCTTACGGGCAGGGGATGCTGAGCAGTTCTTC. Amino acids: CASSLRAGDAEQFF.

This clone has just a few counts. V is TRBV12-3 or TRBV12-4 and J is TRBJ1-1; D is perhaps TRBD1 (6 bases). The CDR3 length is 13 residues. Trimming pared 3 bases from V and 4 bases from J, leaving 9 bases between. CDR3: CASSFGGRTEAFF. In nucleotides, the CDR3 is TGTGCCAGCAGTTTTGGGGGCCGCACTGAAGCTTTCTTT.

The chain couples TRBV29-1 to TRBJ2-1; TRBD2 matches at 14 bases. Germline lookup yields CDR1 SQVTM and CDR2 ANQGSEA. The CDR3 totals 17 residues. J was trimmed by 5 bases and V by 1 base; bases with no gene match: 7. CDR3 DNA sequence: TGCAGCGTTGAAGGAGGGACTAGCGGGGGTAATCACAATGAGCAGTTCTTC. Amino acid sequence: CSVEGGTSGGNHNEQFF.

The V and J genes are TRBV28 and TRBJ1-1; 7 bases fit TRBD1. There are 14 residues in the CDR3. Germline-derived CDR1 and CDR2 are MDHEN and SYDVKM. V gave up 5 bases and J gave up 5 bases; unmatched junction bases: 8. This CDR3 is CASSEDRVGTEAFF. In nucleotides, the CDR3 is TGTGCCAGCAGTGAAGACAGGGTAGGGACTGAAGCTTTCTTT.